These T cell receptor beta chains were read from a single sample in a study of PD-1 blockade in classical Hodgkin lymphoma. TCRdb's copy holds only in-frame clones and misses some; the assay was immunoSEQ multiplex PCR. This sample has about 62,000 clones, with around 89% found just once. Sequencing used peripheral blood mononuclear cells (PBMCs), obtained at baseline. These receptors all come from a human donor with classical Hodgkin lymphoma. Each CDR3 is given without its conserved first and last residue.

v_call cdr3_aa
TRBV6-6 ASSYSGAGSGNTIY
TRBV7-2 ASRKSSGSSYEQY
TRBV6-4 ASSAIRLGTGAGYT
TRBV7-2 ASSPTRTGSYNEQF
TRBV5-5 ASSKLGGAEETQY
TRBV19 ASSTYRWNEQF
TRBV5-6 ASSRGPSSGNTIY
TRBV2 ASRDRTSMNTEAF
TRBV19 ASKSRSGGNSPLH
TRBV28 ASRLDGGYEQY
TRBV19 ASSYTHRGGSDTQY
TRBV7-2 ASSLVTRQTYEQY
TRBV5-6 ASSRDRGDEQY
TRBV30 AWMVLGRGKITNTEAF
TRBV25-1 ASSDRDYYSSYNEQF
TRBV18 ASSSWGQGDQETQY
TRBV28 ASSLPLSAYGYT
TRBV5-4 ASSLMRGGPGELF
TRBV9 ASSGVAVNTEAF
TRBV27 ASSLLGGGEKLF
TRBV9 ASSVEASGRGEQF
TRBV9 ASSVGGIPYEQY
TRBV10-1 ASSNKGRDYGYT
TRBV18 ASSPGDRRETQY
TRBV7-2 ASSWSWGGRNEQF
TRBV20-1 SARDLTEAF
TRBV6-5 ASSYRAGEAF
TRBV6-1 ASSEVFMGSPLH
TRBV28 ASSVWGLAGGRDGYEQY
TRBV5-6 ASSLTFRAGGLKDTQY
TRBV5-1 ASSLNTGIGVTEKLF
TRBV5-1 ASSLPQGNAGNTIY
TRBV19 ASSLDSAHYEQY
TRBV6-6 ASSSPLGAGTQY
TRBV2 ASSDLKGAVFSGANVLT
TRBV30 ASDRRKNIQY
TRBV19 ASSIGTSPGANVLT
TRBV6-5 ASSRAIQGAEKLF
TRBV28 ASIQGSGANVLT
TRBV30 AWTSGGPQETQY
TRBV10-1 ASSKSGSGNTIY
TRBV27 ASSSTGTGRFDPPTNEKLF
TRBV5-1 ASSLSGEETQY